The next 10 T cell receptor beta chains were all read from a single sample in a study of cytomegalovirus exposure and HLA in healthy donors. Both 60 Vbeta primers and 13 Jbeta primers went into the PCR. The table came from immunoSEQ multiplex PCR; TCRdb's copy has only in-frame clones and leaves some out. The sample records about 200,000 clones, around 77% being singletons. Sequenced input: PBMCs. The receptor set was obtained from a woman aged 30 to 39 in good health and CMV-seronegative.

This chain connects TRBV28 to TRBJ2-1, with D maybe TRBD1 (5 bases). Germline CDR1 and CDR2: MDHEN and SYDVKM. CDR3 length equals 12 residues. Trimming cost V 8 bases and J 7 bases, with 12 bases left between them. The CDR3 sequence: CASCNPGNEQFF. CDR3 nucleotides: TGTGCCAGCTGTAATCCAGGGAATGAGCAGTTCTTC. The complete variable domain, with remaining parts taken from reference TRBV28 and TRBJ2-1, reads DVKVTQSSRYLVKRTGEKVFLECVQDMDHENMFWYRQDPGLGLRLIYFSYDVKMKEKGDIPEGYSVSREKKERFSLILESASTNQTSMYLCASCNPGNEQFFGPGTRLTVL.

In its sample, this clone was seen once. The rearrangement uses TRBV27 and TRBJ1-1; TRBD1 aligns across 8 bases. The CDR3 is 14 residues long. From germline, CDR1 is MNHEY and CDR2 SMNVEV (reference sequence). V was pared by 6 bases and J by 1 base, with 4 bases of the junction left unmatched. The CDR3 DNA reads as TGTGCCAGCAGATACACAGGGGGGAACACTGAAGCTTTCTTT. This sequence encodes CASRYTGGNTEAFF.

The rearrangement links TRBV4-2 to TRBJ1-3, with unresolved D. V shed 1 base and J shed 4 bases, with 5 bases lying between them. From germline, CDR1 is LGHNA and CDR2 YNFKEQ. The CDR3 length is 13 residues. The CDR3 DNA reads TGTGCCAGCAGCCAAGGGCAGGGAAACACCATATATTTT. As protein: CASSQGQGNTIYF.

The chain employs TRBV5-4 and TRBJ1-2; 11 bases are a match to TRBD1. Germline CDR1 is SGHNT and CDR2 is YYREEE (reference sequence). This CDR3 comprises 15 residues. V lost 0 bases, J lost 3 bases, and 1 base stayed unmatched. CDR3 sequence (DNA): TGTGCCAGCAGCTTGGGGGGACAGGGGGACTATGGCTACACCTTC. Translating gives CASSLGGQGDYGYTF.

To note about this clone: One end of the junction does not line up with germline, which may come from a read error. This chain uses TRBV7-9 with TRBJ2-7, with unresolved D. Germline V CDR1 and CDR2: SEHNR, FQNEAQ (reference sequence). The CDR3 extends over 12 amino acids. CDR3 region: CSSSPVPYEQYF. CDR3 coding DNA: TGTTCCAGCAGCCCGGTTCCCTACGAGCAGTACTTC.

The rearrangement links TRBV29-1 to TRBJ2-5, with TRBD2 matching 14 bases. Germline lookup yields CDR1 SQVTM and CDR2 ANQGSEA. With 7 bases clipped from V and 1 base from J, the junction kept 2 bases outside the gene matches. The length of the CDR3 is 14 residues. The CDR3 DNA is TGCAGCGGTGGGACTAGCGGGGGCCAAGAGACCCAGTACTTC. Translating it yields CSGGTSGGQETQYF.

The gene calls are TRBV5-6 and TRBJ2-2, with TRBD2 matching over 10 bases. The V gene end was trimmed by 2 bases and the J gene end by 8 bases; junction bases not matched to a gene: 3. Germline CDR1 reads SGHDT; CDR2 reads YYEEEE. This CDR3 has 14 residues. The CDR3 DNA is TGTGCCAGCAGCTTTGGACTAGCGGCTGGGGAGCTGTTTTTT. Its translation: CASSFGLAAGELFF.

The chain uses TRBV2 and TRBJ2-5; 10 bases align to TRBD2. Trimming cost V 2 bases and J 4 bases; bases outside gene matches: 1. Germline CDR1 SNHLY, CDR2 FYNNEI. The CDR3 contains 14 residues. The CDR3 DNA sequence: TGTGCCAGCAGTGAAATAGCGGGGGGAGAGACCCAGTACTTC. This codes for CASSEIAGGETQYF. The entire variable domain, with the rest obtained from reference TRBV2 and TRBJ2-5, is as follows: EPEVTQTPSHQVTQMGQEVILRCVPISNHLYFYWYRQILGQKVEFLVSFYNNEISEKSEIFDDQFSVERPDGSNFTLKIRSTKLEDSAMYFCASSEIAGGETQYFGPGTRLLVL.

The V call is TRBV14, the J call TRBJ1-1, with D tentatively TRBD1 (6 bases). V dropped 2 bases and J dropped 4 bases, with 17 bases sitting between them. CDR3 length equals 16 residues. The V gene's germline CDR1 is SGHDN and CDR2 FVKESK. CDR3 coding DNA: TGTGCCAGCAGCCAACGGATACGGGGACAAGGCACTGAAGCTTTCTTT. Translating it yields CASSQRIRGQGTEAFF.

The chain has TRBV29-1 and TRBJ2-7, with 9 nucleotides matching TRBD2. V was pared by 2 bases and J by 5 bases, with 4 bases of the junction left unmatched. CDR1 is SQVTM and CDR2 is ANQGSEA in the germline V gene. The CDR3 consists of 13 residues. CDR3 in DNA: TGCAGCGTTGAAATGGGACTAGCCGACGAGCAGTACTTC. Translation: CSVEMGLADEQYF.